This is a list of T cell receptor beta chains from one sample in a study of technical replicates of blood from several donors. The protocol was immunoSEQ multiplex PCR, while the TCRdb copy is restricted to in-frame clones and leaves out a portion. The table includes tens of thousands of clones, around nine tenths detected once. The specimen sequenced was T cells isolated from PBMCs. These receptors all stem from a human donor in good health. CDR3s include the opening cysteine and the closing phenylalanine or tryptophan.

J | V | CDR3
TRBJ1-2 | TRBV6-1 | CASSVPPGQSYYGYTF
TRBJ1-3 | TRBV2 | CASSTGTGIGTIYF
TRBJ2-5 | TRBV28 | CASSLRLGLSQETQYF
TRBJ1-1 | TRBV6-5 | CASRRQVNTEAFF
TRBJ2-1 | TRBV6-6 | CASTVSGNEQFF
TRBJ1-5 | TRBV2 | CASTMEEGIQPQHF
TRBJ2-3 | TRBV9 | CASSPDEGGTDTQYF
TRBJ2-7 | TRBV30 | CAWSQGLSYEQYF
TRBJ1-3 | TRBV28 | CASSSNREVSGNTIYF
TRBJ2-7 | TRBV11-3 | CASSLGTGGYEQYF
TRBJ2-2 | TRBV13 | CASSSPEPGHTGELFF